These 2 T cell receptor beta chains originate from one sample sequenced in a study of tumor-infiltrating lymphocytes in primary liver carcinoma. Co-extraction of both nucleic acids (RNA and DNA) used roughly 18-32 mg of unsorted bulk tissue. With 400 to 550 ng total RNA as template and a constant-region primer, TCR beta cDNA was made. Sequencing libraries for TCR beta derived from three nested multiplex PCR rounds that used slightly modified ARM-PCR. The first two PCR rounds, around 10 cycles each, used TRBV1-TRBV30 forward primers and a C-beta reverse primer. TCRdb re-analysed the multiplex PCR reads in MiXCR, keeping a single row per CDR3 protein. The sample holds 150,000 to 200,000 distinct CDR3 sequences, around four fifths seen once. Sequenced: tumor tissue from primary liver carcinoma. These receptors were obtained from a man aged 35 to 55 with primary liver carcinoma and hepatitis B virus infection.

This clonotype was observed a handful of times. The CDR3 nucleotides are TGTGCCAGCAGCGTAGAGAGGGATACTGAAGCTTTCTTT. Its protein product is CASSVERDTEAFF. The chain recombines TRBV9 with TRBJ1-1; no reliable D call. CDR1 SGDLS and CDR2 YYNGEE come from the germline V gene. V lost 0 bases, J lost 5 bases, and 8 bases lay in between. This CDR3 is built from 13 residues. The complete variable domain, with remaining parts taken from reference TRBV9 and TRBJ1-1, reads DSGVTQTPKHLITATGQRVTLRCSPRSGDLSVYWYQQSLDQGLQFLIQYYNGEERAKGNILERFSAQQFPDLHSELNLSSLELGDSALYFCASSVERDTEAFFGQGTRLTVV.

CDR3 nucleotides: TGCAGCGCCGTGGCCCAGGGCATCACAGATACGCAGTATTTT. It is translated as CSAVAQGITDTQYF. The chain couples TRBV29-1 to TRBJ2-3, with D perhaps TRBD1 (5 bases). The V gene lost 7 bases and the J gene lost 2 bases, with 16 bases spanning the gap. The CDR3 contains 14 residues. Germline CDR1 and CDR2: SQVTM and ANQGSEA.